This TCR beta chain was identified in a study of T-cell reconstitution after alpha-beta-depleted transplantation in children (dated by TCRdb to about 2016). Looking at the study overall: T-cell immune reconstitution after TCRalphabeta/CD19-depleted allogeneic hematopoietic cell transplantation in children was quantitatively tracked in the study by means of TCR repertoire profiling.

The protocol used for the library was PCR. Sequencing was performed on an Illumina HiSeq 2500. Molecular barcoding was employed in the preparation of TCR libraries, with unique molecular identifiers being used to normalize TCRbeta repertoire quantification. TCRdb reanalyzed the raw reads on its own, using fastp at Q25 for trimming and MiXCR for clone calling, and kept in-frame beta chains. Under each unique CDR3 protein, matching rows form one entry showing the most common genes and DNA. The sample contains some 300,000 distinct CDR3 sequences, 10% of them found a single time. The ten largest clones represent more than 2% of the sample. V is reduced by 1 base and J by 0 bases, leaving a spacing of 11 bases between them. The CDR3 measures 16 amino acids from cysteine to phenylalanine. CDR3 DNA is the only sequence kept; it has 48 bases, read in frame from the first base. According to the germline V gene (reference sequence), CDR1 reads SEHNR and CDR2 reads FQNEAQ.

Comment on this clonotype: Which antigen it targets is not known. No per-base quality is available; no much larger clone lies one base away.

The V and J segments used are TRBV7-9 and TRBJ2-3; perhaps TRBD2 is the D gene, with 5 bases matching. The clonotype was recovered from a human donor who donated a stem cell graft to a child with acute lymphoblastic leukemia. The sequencing here drew on PBMCs from the stem cell graft donor, taken from the stem cell graft. The CDR3 reads CASSLDITGSTDTQYF. The nucleotide sequence is TGTGCCAGCAGCTTAGATATAACGGGAAGCACAGATACGCAGTATTTT.